What follows are 3 T cell receptor beta chains derived from one specimen sequenced in a study of CD8+CD57+ T cells in acquired aplastic anemia (dated by TCRdb to 2016 to 2018). Reads for this sample came from an Illumina HiSeq 2000. Genomic DNA served as template for TCR beta VDJ combination and CDR3 sequence profiling. TCRdb reanalyzed the raw reads on its own, using fastp at Q25 for trimming and MiXCR for clone calling, and kept in-frame beta chains. Each CDR3 protein gets just one entry, which takes the most common genes and DNA from the rows behind it. The sample contains some 92,000 distinct CDR3 sequences, around 68% of them found a single time. Roughly 60% of the sample goes to the ten largest clones. Expansion of CD8+CD57+ cells had been shown by flow cytometry in the patients chosen for sequencing. Material: sorted CD4+, CD8+, or CD8+CD57+ T cells (not recorded which) from PBMCs. These receptors were taken from a human donor with aplastic anemia.

The chain employs TRBV24-1 and TRBJ2-2, with a tentative D call TRBD1 (5 bases). V was shortened by 2 bases and J by 1 base, with 7 bases between the two germline ends. The CDR3 is 15 residues long. Germline V gene sequence: CDR1 KGHDR, CDR2 SFDVKD. The CDR3 DNA reads as TGTGCCACCAGTGATTACAGGAGGAACACCGGGGAGCTGTTTTTT. Protein sequence: CATSDYRRNTGELFF.

The chain combines TRBV29-1 with TRBJ2-5, with TRBD2 identical over 10 bases. Germline V lookup: CDR1 SQVTM, CDR2 ANQGSEA. The CDR3 covers 15 residues. The ends lost 1 base at V and 0 bases at J; junction bases unmatched: 2. This chain's CDR3 is CSVEGLAGDQETQYF. The CDR3 DNA reads as TGCAGCGTTGAAGGGCTAGCGGGGGACCAAGAGACCCAGTACTTC. The full variable domain, with the rest looked up from reference TRBV29-1 and TRBJ2-5, is SAVISQKPSRDICQRGTSLTIQCQVDSQVTMMFWYRQQPGQSLTLIATANQGSEATYESGFVIDKFPISRPNLTFSTLTVSNMSPEDSSIYLCSVEGLAGDQETQYFGPGTRLLVL.

A single count supports this clonotype. The genes are TRBV10-3 and TRBJ1-1, with 8 bases fitting TRBD1. Germline assignment: CDR1 ENHRY and CDR2 SYGVKD. This CDR3 is 14 amino acids long. V shed 6 bases and J 1 base; nucleotides not matched to a gene: 4. The CDR3 spells CAIREDRGNTEAFF. CDR3 coding DNA: TGTGCCATCAGGGAAGACAGGGGGAACACTGAAGCTTTCTTT.